This record concerns one TCR beta chain sequence. No antigen is known for it. This specimen belongs to a study of shared clonotypes between healthy human individuals. The table came from immunoSEQ multiplex PCR; TCRdb's copy has only in-frame clones and leaves some out. This sample has about 2.4 million clones, with roughly 93% found just once. The study's findings and limits: Few donors limited the genetic and exposure-history diversity represented.

Material: naive CD4+ T cells from PBMCs. This sample's subset: CD45RA+ positively selected. The clonotype was recovered from a man younger than 35 in good health. Some clones in this sample may be carry-over from other donors' samples.

The CDR3 DNA reads TGTGCCAGCAGCTTAGGGGCCAGGGGTGGCACTGAAGCTTTCTTT. Translated: CASSLGARGGTEAFF. The V gene is TRBV7-9, the J gene TRBJ1-1; maybe TRBD1 (6 bases). CDR3 length equals 15 residues. V gave up 1 base and J gave up 4 bases, with 13 bases separating them. In germline, CDR1 is SEHNR, CDR2 FQNEAQ (reference sequence). The full variable domain, completed using reference TRBV7-9 and TRBJ1-1, is DTGVSQNPRHKITKRGQNVTFRCDPISEHNRLYWYRQTLGQGPEFLTYFQNEAQLEKSRLLSDRFSAERPKGSFSTLEIQRTEQGDSAMYLCASSLGARGGTEAFFGQGTRLTVV.